A selection of T cell receptor beta chains follows, all from one sample in a study of blood T cell repertoires in COVID-19. The table came from immunoSEQ multiplex PCR; TCRdb's copy has only in-frame clones and leaves some out. The table shows 300,000 to 450,000 clones, with roughly 90% occurring only once. Sequencing was performed on peripheral blood. Every receptor here comes from a young woman with COVID-19, enrolled during active disease. Each CDR3 is given with its conserved first and last residue. The order of the fields is J gene, V gene, D gene, clone size, CDR3 protein, CDR3 DNA. D genes are given only for firm matches. Where a row states a size, it is once, few, many or the class of an expanded clone; other rows omit it.

J: TRBJ1-1
V: TRBV3-1/TRBV3-2
D: -
size: -
CDR3: CASSQGLDTEAFF
DNA: TGTGCCAGCAGCCAGGGACTGGACACTGAAGCTTTCTTT

J: TRBJ2-1
V: TRBV11-2
D: -
size: -
CDR3: CASSLSQRSDNEQFF
DNA: TGTGCCAGCAGCTTATCCCAGCGGTCTGATAATGAGCAGTTCTTC

J: TRBJ1-2
V: TRBV7-9
D: -
size: -
CDR3: CASSLQGNPFTNYGYTF
DNA: TGTGCCAGCAGCTTACAGGGCAACCCCTTTACTAACTATGGCTACACCTTC

J: TRBJ2-5
V: TRBV7-6
D: -
size: -
CDR3: CASSTGSRPRRETQYF
DNA: TGTGCCAGCAGCACGGGGTCCCGCCCACGTAGAGAGACCCAGTACTTC

J: TRBJ1-5
V: TRBV4-2
D: -
size: -
CDR3: CASSQETDRRNQPQHF
DNA: TGTGCCAGCAGCCAAGAGACCGACAGGAGGAATCAGCCCCAGCATTTT

J: TRBJ2-3
V: TRBV18
D: -
size: -
CDR3: CASSKGPAGYLYTQYF
DNA: TGTGCCAGCTCAAAGGGACCAGCGGGTTATTTATATACGCAGTATTTT

J: TRBJ1-1
V: TRBV25-1
D: -
size: -
CDR3: CASRQTGANTEAFF
DNA: TGTGCCAGCAGACAAACAGGAGCGAACACTGAAGCTTTCTTT

J: TRBJ2-6
V: TRBV6-2/TRBV6-3
D: -
size: -
CDR3: CASSPAEGAGANVLTF
DNA: TGTGCCAGCAGCCCTGCCGAGGGAGCTGGGGCCAACGTCCTGACTTTC

J: TRBJ1-1
V: TRBV14
D: -
size: -
CDR3: CASSQVVGGTEAFF
DNA: TGTGCCAGCAGCCAAGTGGTGGGGGGCACTGAAGCTTTCTTT

J: TRBJ2-7
V: TRBV7-2
D: -
size: once
CDR3: CASRADGSSYEQYF
DNA: TGTGCCAGCAGGGCGGACGGGAGCTCCTACGAGCAGTACTTC

J: TRBJ2-5
V: TRBV7-9
D: TRBD2
size: -
CDR3: CASSSLPSGETQYF
DNA: TGTGCCAGCAGCTCCCTGCCTAGCGGAGAGACCCAGTACTTC

J: TRBJ2-7
V: TRBV18
D: TRBD1
size: -
CDR3: CASSWGQGAREQYF
DNA: TGTGCCAGCTCATGGGGACAGGGGGCGCGAGAGCAGTACTTC

J: TRBJ2-3
V: TRBV11-3
D: TRBD2
size: -
CDR3: CASSLASREGDTQYF
DNA: TGTGCCAGCAGCTTAGCTTCCCGGGAGGGAGATACGCAGTATTTT

J: TRBJ2-7
V: TRBV18
D: TRBD1
size: -
CDR3: CASSRQGAYEQYF
DNA: TGTGCCAGCTCCCGCCAGGGGGCCTACGAGCAGTACTTC

J: TRBJ2-3
V: TRBV6-5
D: -
size: once
CDR3: CASSYRSGYTDTQYF
DNA: TGTGCCAGCAGTTACAGGAGCGGTTACACAGATACGCAGTATTTT

J: TRBJ2-1
V: TRBV5-1
D: -
size: -
CDR3: CASGWRDSYNEQFF
DNA: TGCGCCAGCGGATGGCGGGACTCCTACAATGAGCAGTTCTTC

J: TRBJ1-1
V: TRBV4-1
D: TRBD1
size: -
CDR3: CASSQDGGTGRPNTEAFF
DNA: TGCGCCAGCAGCCAAGATGGGGGGACAGGCCGTCCGAACACTGAAGCTTTCTTT

J: TRBJ1-2
V: TRBV5-6
D: TRBD1
size: -
CDR3: CASSQGTGPLDYGYTF
DNA: TGTGCCAGCAGTCAAGGGACAGGGCCGCTTGACTATGGCTACACCTTC

J: TRBJ2-2
V: TRBV5-1
D: -
size: -
CDR3: CASSSLGPPEGTGELFF
DNA: TGCGCCAGCAGCTCCCTCGGGCCGCCGGAGGGCACCGGGGAGCTGTTTTTT

J: TRBJ1-1
V: TRBV7-2
D: TRBD1
size: -
CDR3: CASSSQGAWGTEAFF
DNA: TGTGCCAGCAGCTCACAGGGGGCTTGGGGGACTGAAGCTTTCTTT

J: TRBJ2-2
V: TRBV5-1
D: -
size: once
CDR3: CASRSEWRGGTGELFF
DNA: TGCGCCAGCAGAAGTGAGTGGCGGGGAGGCACCGGGGAGCTGTTTTTT

J: TRBJ1-1
V: TRBV18
D: -
size: -
CDR3: CASSEGARNTEAFF
DNA: TGTGCCAGCTCAGAAGGGGCCAGGAACACTGAAGCTTTCTTT

J: TRBJ2-7
V: TRBV9
D: TRBD2
size: -
CDR3: CASSVTSGAKNEQYF
DNA: TGTGCCAGCAGCGTCACTAGCGGGGCTAAAAACGAGCAGTACTTC

J: TRBJ1-4
V: TRBV6-2/TRBV6-3
D: -
size: -
CDR3: CASSYGPGPRASEKLFF
DNA: TGTGCCAGCAGTTACGGGCCAGGGCCACGGGCTAGTGAAAAACTGTTTTTT

J: TRBJ2-7
V: TRBV27
D: -
size: -
CDR3: CASSVRAMAGYEQYF
DNA: TGTGCCAGCAGTGTCCGGGCGATGGCGGGCTACGAGCAGTACTTC

J: TRBJ2-5
V: TRBV28
D: -
size: -
CDR3: CATTGWGETQYF
DNA: TGTGCCACTACAGGGTGGGGAGAGACCCAGTACTTC

J: TRBJ2-5
V: TRBV6-5
D: TRBD2
size: once
CDR3: CASSYSGTSGIETQYF
DNA: TGTGCCAGCAGTTACTCCGGGACTAGCGGAATCGAGACCCAGTACTTC

J: TRBJ1-5
V: TRBV10-3
D: TRBD1
size: -
CDR3: CAIRAAGTGNTINQPQHF
DNA: TGTGCCATCAGGGCCGCCGGGACAGGGAACACCATCAATCAGCCCCAGCATTTT

J: TRBJ2-5
V: TRBV30
D: TRBD2
size: -
CDR3: CAGDPGGETQYF
DNA: TGTGCCGGCGACCCGGGAGGAGAGACCCAGTACTTC

J: TRBJ2-7
V: TRBV7-9
D: -
size: -
CDR3: CASSSRDTRTYEQYF
DNA: TGTGCCAGCAGCTCCCGGGACACGCGAACCTACGAGCAGTACTTC

J: TRBJ1-6
V: TRBV3-1/TRBV3-2
D: -
size: -
CDR3: CASSQVFRGLISPLHF
DNA: TGTGCCAGCAGCCAAGTTTTCAGGGGTTTGATTTCACCCCTCCACTTT

J: TRBJ2-7
V: TRBV5-1
D: -
size: -
CDR3: CASSLADGAYEQYF
DNA: TGCGCCAGCAGCTTGGCCGACGGAGCCTACGAGCAGTACTTC

J: TRBJ2-1
V: TRBV7-2
D: TRBD2
size: -
CDR3: CASSLSSRGAYNEQFF
DNA: TGTGCCAGCAGCTTAAGTTCGCGGGGGGCCTACAATGAGCAGTTCTTC

J: TRBJ2-5
V: TRBV28
D: TRBD2
size: -
CDR3: CASSYASGQETQYF
DNA: TGTGCCAGCAGTTACGCTAGCGGACAAGAGACCCAGTACTTC

J: TRBJ1-2
V: TRBV6-1
D: -
size: -
CDR3: CASSETHRADGYTF
DNA: TGTGCCAGCAGTGAAACCCACAGGGCCGATGGCTACACCTTC

J: TRBJ2-7
V: TRBV4-1
D: -
size: few
CDR3: CASSQELAANGGGEQYF
DNA: TGCGCCAGCAGCCAAGAACTAGCCGCCAACGGTGGGGGCGAGCAGTACTTC

J: TRBJ2-1
V: TRBV11-2
D: -
size: -
CDR3: CASSPAGRGNEQFF
DNA: TGTGCCAGCAGTCCAGCCGGTCGAGGCAATGAGCAGTTCTTC

J: TRBJ2-3
V: TRBV19
D: TRBD1
size: -
CDR3: CASSYTRGRGTDTQYF
DNA: TGTGCCAGTAGTTACACGAGGGGGCGCGGCACAGATACGCAGTATTTT

J: TRBJ2-1
V: TRBV27
D: TRBD2
size: -
CDR3: CASCQGGGGAREQFF
DNA: TGTGCCAGCTGCCAGGGAGGCGGGGGGGCACGTGAGCAGTTCTTC

J: TRBJ2-7
V: TRBV27
D: -
size: -
CDR3: CASSSLVLKYEQYF
DNA: TGTGCCAGCAGTTCCCTGGTCCTAAAGTACGAGCAGTACTTC

J: TRBJ1-3
V: TRBV5-8
D: -
size: -
CDR3: CASSLVGGDSSGNTIYF
DNA: TGTGCCAGCAGCTTGGTCGGCGGCGATTCCTCTGGAAACACCATATATTTT

J: TRBJ1-2
V: TRBV9
D: TRBD1
size: -
CDR3: CASSPRTGFDYGYTF
DNA: TGTGCCAGCAGCCCCCGGACAGGTTTTGACTATGGCTACACCTTC

J: TRBJ1-2
V: TRBV2
D: TRBD1
size: -
CDR3: CASSEAKGAGAIYGYTF
DNA: TGTGCCAGCAGTGAAGCGAAGGGGGCAGGGGCAATCTATGGCTACACCTTC

J: TRBJ2-1
V: TRBV10-1
D: -
size: -
CDR3: CASGGAYNEQFF
DNA: TGCGCCAGCGGAGGGGCGTACAATGAGCAGTTCTTC

J: TRBJ1-1
V: TRBV7-9
D: TRBD1
size: -
CDR3: CASSLDRGNTEAFF
DNA: TGTGCCAGCAGCCTGGACAGGGGGAACACTGAAGCTTTCTTT

J: TRBJ2-5
V: TRBV5-6
D: TRBD1
size: -
CDR3: CASSPGQGARETQYF
DNA: TGTGCCAGCAGCCCCGGACAGGGGGCGCGGGAGACCCAGTACTTC

J: TRBJ2-5
V: TRBV5-8
D: -
size: -
CDR3: CASSRRQMGGQETQYF
DNA: TGTGCCAGCAGCCGCCGACAGATGGGGGGACAAGAGACCCAGTACTTC

J: TRBJ2-7
V: TRBV18
D: -
size: -
CDR3: CASYDSPYEQYF
DNA: TGTGCCAGCTACGACTCTCCCTACGAGCAGTACTTC

J: TRBJ1-2
V: TRBV2
D: -
size: -
CDR3: CARRGSNYGYTF
DNA: TGTGCCAGGAGAGGTTCTAACTATGGCTACACCTTC

J: TRBJ1-3
V: TRBV3-1/TRBV3-2
D: TRBD1
size: -
CDR3: CASSQGDRLSGNTIYF
DNA: TGTGCCAGCAGCCAAGGGGACAGACTCTCTGGAAACACCATATATTTT

J: TRBJ2-3
V: TRBV19
D: -
size: -
CDR3: CASSFLEDTQYF
DNA: TGTGCCAGTAGCTTCCTGGAGGATACGCAGTATTTT

J: TRBJ2-1
V: TRBV28
D: TRBD2
size: -
CDR3: CASTIPGGLDEQFF
DNA: TGTGCCAGCACGATCCCGGGGGGGTTGGATGAGCAGTTCTTC

J: TRBJ1-1
V: TRBV6-5
D: TRBD1
size: -
CDR3: CASKGQRNTEAFF
DNA: TGTGCCAGTAAGGGACAGAGAAACACTGAAGCTTTCTTT

J: TRBJ2-5
V: TRBV9
D: TRBD2
size: -
CDR3: CASGAASGLQETQYF
DNA: TGTGCCAGCGGGGCGGCTAGCGGGCTCCAAGAGACCCAGTACTTC

J: TRBJ2-5
V: TRBV3-1/TRBV3-2
D: -
size: -
CDR3: CASSSRSETQYF
DNA: TGTGCCAGCAGCTCCAGATCGGAGACCCAGTACTTC